The 4 T cell receptor beta chains listed next were all sequenced from one sample in a study of blood T cell repertoires in COVID-19. Measured with immunoSEQ multiplex PCR; TCRdb has only the in-frame clones, and not every one. This sample yields approximately 480,000 clones, of which roughly 90% are seen a single time; 0.7% belongs to the top ten. The sequenced sample was PBMCs or T cells enriched from blood (not recorded which). These receptors all stem from a woman younger than 30 who had recovered from COVID-19.

This clone occurred a few times. The rearrangement joins TRBV27 to TRBJ1-2; no definite D call. The germline V gene has CDR1 MNHEY and CDR2 SMNVEV (reference sequence). The CDR3 is made up of 13 amino acids. V was clipped by 8 bases and J by 7 bases, with 17 bases between them. The CDR3 DNA reads as TGTGCCAGCGCGTTCTTGGGTTCTAGTGGCTACACCTTC. This gives the protein CASAFLGSSGYTF.

This chain links TRBV14 with TRBJ1-2; no clear D gene. Germline-derived CDR1 and CDR2 are SGHDN and FVKESK. This CDR3 is 14 amino acids long. Trimming removed 0 bases from V and 8 bases from J, with 13 bases in between. The CDR3 sequence: CASSQESFLGGYTF. The CDR3 nucleotides are TGTGCCAGCAGCCAAGAATCGTTTCTCGGGGGCTACACCTTC. Full variable domain (outside the CDR3, taken from reference TRBV14 and TRBJ1-2): EAGVTQFPSHSVIEKGQTVTLRCDPISGHDNLYWYRRVMGKEIKFLLHFVKESKQDESGMPNNRFLAERTGGTYSTLKVQPAELEDSGVYFCASSQESFLGGYTFGSGTRLTVV.

The rearrangement links TRBV3-1 (or the pseudogene TRBV3-2) to TRBJ2-1, with TRBD1 matching over 9 bases. The length of the CDR3 is 15 residues. J gave up 6 bases and V 0 bases, and 3 bases lay outside the gene matches. Per germline, CDR1 LGHDT and CDR2 YNNKEL (reference sequence). In DNA form, the CDR3 reads TGTGCCAGCAGCCAAGATGTGACAGGGGGCAATGAGCAGTTCTTC. Translation: CASSQDVTGGNEQFF.

The chain carries TRBV28 and TRBJ1-6; D possibly corresponds to TRBD1 (5 bases). The CDR3 has 16 amino acids. V lost 5 bases and J lost 0, with 11 bases in between. CDR1 and CDR2 (germline): MDHEN, SYDVKM. The chain's CDR3 is CASSPGLTSYNSPLHF. In DNA form, the CDR3 reads TGTGCCAGCAGTCCGGGACTCACCTCCTATAATTCACCCCTCCACTTT.